The clone carrying this T cell receptor beta chain has just one count. Its antigen is unknown. Approximately 200 ng DNA, 30,000 to 35,000 T cell genomes, went into each sorted-subset replicate PCR. The protocol was immunoSEQ multiplex PCR, while the TCRdb copy is restricted to in-frame clones and leaves out a portion. The table lists some 2,400,000 clones, approximately 94% of them singletons, with approximately 0.13% in the top ten. The sample is drawn from a study of shared clonotypes between healthy human individuals. Study conclusions and caveats: A generally larger estimated richness was seen in naive subsets than in memory subsets.

The CDR3 runs to 14 residues. Per the germline V gene, CDR1 is MNHNY and CDR2 is SVGAGI (reference sequence). The V gene end was trimmed by 6 bases and the J gene end by 10 bases; junction bases not matched to a gene: 8. This receptor was obtained from a man aged 18 to 35 in good health. The chain employs TRBV6-6 and TRBJ1-6; 8 bases are shared with TRBD1. Sequenced: naive CD4+ T cells sorted from blood. Subset described: CD45RA+ positively selected. The CDR3 DNA follows: TGTGCCAGCAGAACGGACAGGGAGTTCTCACCCCTCCACTTT. Translation: CASRTDREFSPLHF.